This TCR beta chain originates from a study of beta chain features in type 1 diabetes. The CDR3 is 15 residues long. Unmatched junction bases numbered 8, after V lost 4 bases and J lost 5 bases. CDR1 and CDR2 from the germline V gene are SGHTA and FQGTGA. Reverse transcription of all isolated RNA meant that expressed TCRB transcripts were sequenced. The table came from immunoSEQ multiplex PCR; TCRdb's copy has only in-frame clones and leaves some out. The sample lists 100,000 to 150,000 clones; 7.5% to 9.5% were seen once. With regard to this clone: Its target is unknown.

General study results and limits: Compared to healthy donors, patients appeared to have naive, central memory and Treg TCRB repertoires that were more alike. Moderate but significant shortening of TCRB CDR3s was recorded in all four CD4+ subsets from Type 1 diabetes patients.

The receptor was isolated from a man under 40 with type 1 diabetes. Sequencing used central memory CD4+ T cells from blood. The chain employs TRBV7-3 and TRBJ2-5; TRBD2 matches 9 bases. CDR3 DNA: TGTGCCAGCAGCTCCCAGGGACTAGCCGGTGAGACCCAGTACTTC. Protein product: CASSSQGLAGETQYF.